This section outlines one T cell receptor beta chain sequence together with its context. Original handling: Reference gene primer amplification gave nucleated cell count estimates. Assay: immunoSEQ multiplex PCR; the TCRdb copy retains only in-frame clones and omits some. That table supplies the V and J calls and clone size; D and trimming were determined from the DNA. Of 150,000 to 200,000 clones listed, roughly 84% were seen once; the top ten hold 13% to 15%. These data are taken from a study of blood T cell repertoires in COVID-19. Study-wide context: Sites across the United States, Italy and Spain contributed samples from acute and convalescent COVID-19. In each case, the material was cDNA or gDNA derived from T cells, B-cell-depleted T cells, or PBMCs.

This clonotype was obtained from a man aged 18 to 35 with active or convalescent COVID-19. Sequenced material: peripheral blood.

This chain's CDR3 is CASSLAGRGFTDTQYF. The CDR3 DNA follows: TGTGCCAGCAGCTTAGCGGGCAGGGGCTTCACAGATACGCAGTATTTT. The chain links TRBV7-8 to TRBJ2-3, with D tentatively TRBD1 (6 bases). Germline loops: CDR1 SGHVS, CDR2 FQNEAQ. The ends were cut back, 0 bases at V and 2 bases at J, with 12 bases in the middle. The CDR3 sequence is 16 residues long.